This T cell receptor beta chain was found in a study of T cell responses to AZD1222 COVID-19 vaccine (dated by TCRdb to the early 2020s). About the full investigation: TCR sequencing covered approximately 230 trial participants: 207 given two doses of AZD1222 and approximately 26 given two doses of MenACWY control vaccine. Enrollment into the trials was organized by age into subgroups of 18-55, 56-69 and 70-plus years, and those subgroups contained approximately 150, 30 and 60 TCR-sequenced participants, respectively.

The CDR3 regions of human TCRbeta chains were analyzed by immunosequencing. The original methods were these. TCRs in the repertoires were matched against a reference library of SARS-CoV-2-specific TCRs that had been generated with the MIRA antigen-specificity platform. Breadth was defined as the fraction of unique TCRs that were SARS-CoV-2-associated, and depth was defined as the fraction of total T cells that were SARS-CoV-2-associated. Each spike-specific TCR was assigned to its reactive spike region and to a CD4 or CD8 class using the MIRA data. Log10-transformed breadth and depth values were compared by one-way ANOVA with Sidak's multiple comparisons tests. This immuneACCESS table, as held by TCRdb, lists in-frame sequences with V and J called but not all clones. Of the missing ones, under half trace to an unresolved V gene in checked studies; the others have no known cause. That table supplies the V and J calls and clone size; D and trimming were determined from the DNA. This sample gives over 200,000 clones in total; roughly 94% of them show up just once. The ten top clones hold approximately 1.5% of the sample.

The paper's findings and limits, for the study overall: The 56-69-year group was small, and its depth increase did not reach significance, likely because of low power. After two AZD1222 doses, spike-specific TCR breadth and depth were significantly higher than at day 0 and than in MenACWY recipients. Epitopes outside the regions mutated in the B.1.351 and B.1.1.7 variants were reportedly recognized by nearly half of the unique spike-specific TCRs. Conclusions about previously exposed vaccinees are limited, since just five to seven AZD1222 recipients were seropositive for SARS-CoV-2 at baseline. The vaccine-associated CD4 TCRs covered the entire spike protein, and the dominant responses fell in regions 160-218 and 743-854. Participants were mostly white British, with more females than males. The authors suggested clonal diversity may have been underestimated. Because no day 14 peak-response samples were available, repertoires were characterized only after the peak T cell response.

Interpreted using the paper, the time point label stands for: about 28 days (+/-7) after the second vaccine dose. The treatment or condition label, read with the paper, signifies: meningococcal conjugate vaccine given as trial control. The vaccinee samples were drawn from two UK trials, COV001 and COV002, one of which was a single-blind randomized controlled phase 2/3 trial testing AZD1222 (ChAdOx1 nCoV-19) in healthy adults. For TCRbeta chain sequencing, PBMC samples from trial participants were taken at day 0 and at day 28 after the second dose. On this clone itself: Its cognate antigen has yet to be identified. Per-nucleotide qualities are absent, and no much larger clonotype sits a single base away.

Deletion took 3 bases off V and 5 bases off J, with a span of 10 bases between the germline ends. Counted from cysteine to phenylalanine, this CDR3 has 13 amino acids. Kept here is only the CDR3 DNA, which spans 39 bases and is read in frame from base 1. CDR1 and CDR2, looked up from the germline V gene (reference sequence), are LNHDA and SQIVND. Here the sequenced sample was peripheral blood, taken 28 days after the second dose of the MenACWY control vaccine. This sequence originates from an adult who received the MenACWY meningococcal vaccine as a control. The rearrangement combines TRBV19 with TRBJ1-1, with the D segment identity uncertain. The DNA sequence follows: TGTGCCAGTAGTATTACAGCGGGGACTGAAGCTTTCTTT. The encoded protein is CASSITAGTEAFF.